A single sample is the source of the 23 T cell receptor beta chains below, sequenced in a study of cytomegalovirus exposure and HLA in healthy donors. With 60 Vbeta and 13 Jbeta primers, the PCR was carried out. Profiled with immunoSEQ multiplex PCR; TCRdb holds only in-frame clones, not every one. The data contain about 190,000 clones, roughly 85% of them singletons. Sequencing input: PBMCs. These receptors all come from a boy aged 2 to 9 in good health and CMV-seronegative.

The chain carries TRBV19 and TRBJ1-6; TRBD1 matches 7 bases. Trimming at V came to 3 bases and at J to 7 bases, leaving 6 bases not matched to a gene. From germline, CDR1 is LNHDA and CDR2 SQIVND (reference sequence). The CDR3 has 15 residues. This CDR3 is CASSMEGARNSPLHF. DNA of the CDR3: TGTGCCAGTAGTATGGAGGGGGCGAGGAATTCACCCCTCCACTTT. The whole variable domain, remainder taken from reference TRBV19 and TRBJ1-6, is DGGITQSPKYLFRKEGQNVTLSCEQNLNHDAMYWYRQDPGQGLRLIYYSQIVNDFQKGDIAEGYSVSREKKESFPLTVTSAQKNPTAFYLCASSMEGARNSPLHFGNGTRLTVT.

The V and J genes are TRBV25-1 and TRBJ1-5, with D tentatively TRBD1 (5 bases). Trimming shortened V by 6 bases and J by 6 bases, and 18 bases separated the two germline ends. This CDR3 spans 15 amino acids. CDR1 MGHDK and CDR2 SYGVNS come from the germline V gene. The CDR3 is CASSPAGGMGQPQHF. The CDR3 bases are TGTGCCAGCAGCCCAGCGGGGGGGATGGGTCAGCCCCAGCATTTT. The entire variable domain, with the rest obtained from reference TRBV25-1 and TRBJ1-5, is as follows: EADIYQTPRYLVIGTGKKITLECSQTMGHDKMYWYQQDPGMELHLIHYSYGVNSTEKGDLSSESTVSRIRTEHFPLTLESARPSHTSQYLCASSPAGGMGQPQHFGDGTRLSIL.

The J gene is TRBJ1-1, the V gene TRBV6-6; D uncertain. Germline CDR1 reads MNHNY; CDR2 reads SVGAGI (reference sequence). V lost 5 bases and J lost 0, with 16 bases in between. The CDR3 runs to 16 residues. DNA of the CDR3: TGTGCCAGCAGTCCCGGGATAACCCTCATGAACACTGAAGCTTTCTTT. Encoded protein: CASSPGITLMNTEAFF.

The CDR3, as DNA: TGTGCCAGCAGTAATGGGGACAGGTTCTCTGGAAACACCATATATTTT. Its protein product is CASSNGDRFSGNTIYF. The chain recombines TRBV7-3 with TRBJ1-3, with 8 bases fitting TRBD1. Trimming took 6 bases from V and 0 from J; bases not matched to a gene: 7. The germline V gene encodes CDR1 SGHTA and CDR2 FQGTGA. The CDR3 covers 16 residues. Looking up the rest from reference TRBV7-3 and TRBJ1-3 gives the full variable domain: GAGVSQTPSNKVTEKGKYVELRCDPISGHTALYWYRQSLGQGPEFLIYFQGTGAADDSGLPNDRFFAVRPEGSVSTLKIQRTERGDSAVYLCASSNGDRFSGNTIYFGEGSWLTVV.

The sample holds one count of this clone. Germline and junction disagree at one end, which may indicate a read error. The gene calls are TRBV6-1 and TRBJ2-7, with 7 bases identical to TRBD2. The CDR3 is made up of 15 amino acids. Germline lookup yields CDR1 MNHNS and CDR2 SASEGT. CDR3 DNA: TGTGCCACCCGTGATTGGGGGGGTACTCCCTGGGTAATGGACTTC. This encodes CATRDWGGTPWVMDF.

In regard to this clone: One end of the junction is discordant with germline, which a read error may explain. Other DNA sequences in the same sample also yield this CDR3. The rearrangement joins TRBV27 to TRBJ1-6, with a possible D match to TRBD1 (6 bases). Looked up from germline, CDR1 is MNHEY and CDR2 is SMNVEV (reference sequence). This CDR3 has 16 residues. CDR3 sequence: CASSSSGASYNSPLHF. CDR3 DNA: TGTGCCAGCAGTTCATCAGGGGCTTCCTATAATTCGCCCCTCCACTTT.

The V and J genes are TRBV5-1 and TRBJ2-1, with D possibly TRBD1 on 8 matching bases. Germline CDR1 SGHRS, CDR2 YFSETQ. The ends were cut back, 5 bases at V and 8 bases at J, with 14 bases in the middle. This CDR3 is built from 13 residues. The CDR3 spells CASRTGGGDEQFF. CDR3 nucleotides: TGCGCCAGCAGAACAGGGGGAGGGGATGAGCAGTTCTTC.

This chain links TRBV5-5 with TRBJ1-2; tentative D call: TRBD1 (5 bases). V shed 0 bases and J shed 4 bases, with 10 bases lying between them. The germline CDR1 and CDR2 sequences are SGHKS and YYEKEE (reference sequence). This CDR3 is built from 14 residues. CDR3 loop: CASSLGQLSYGYTF. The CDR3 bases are TGTGCCAGCAGCTTGGGACAGCTATCCTATGGCTACACCTTC.

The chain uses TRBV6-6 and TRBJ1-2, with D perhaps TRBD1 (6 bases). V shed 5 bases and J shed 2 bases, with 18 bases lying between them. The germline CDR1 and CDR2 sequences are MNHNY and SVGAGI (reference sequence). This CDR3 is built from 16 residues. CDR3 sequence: CASSQDRPAMNYGYTF. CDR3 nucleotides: TGTGCCAGCAGTCAAGACAGGCCGGCTATGAACTATGGCTACACCTTC.

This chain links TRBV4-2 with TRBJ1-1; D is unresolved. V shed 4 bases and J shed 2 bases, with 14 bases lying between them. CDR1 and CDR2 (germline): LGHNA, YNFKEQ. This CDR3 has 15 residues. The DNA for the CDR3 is TGTGCCAGCAGCCTGGAGGTGGGTGGCAACACTGAAGCTTTCTTT. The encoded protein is CASSLEVGGNTEAFF.

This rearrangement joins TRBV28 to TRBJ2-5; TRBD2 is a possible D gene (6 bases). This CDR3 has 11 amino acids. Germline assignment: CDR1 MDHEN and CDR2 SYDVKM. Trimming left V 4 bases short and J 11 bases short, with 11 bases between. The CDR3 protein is CASSSPGEQYF. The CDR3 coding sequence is TGTGCCAGCAGTTCTCCGGGGGAGCAGTACTTC.

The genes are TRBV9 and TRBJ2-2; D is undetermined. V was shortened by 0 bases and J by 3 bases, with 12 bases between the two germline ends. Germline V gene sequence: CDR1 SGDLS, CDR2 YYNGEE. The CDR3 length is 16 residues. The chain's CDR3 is CASSVVTGPDTGELFF. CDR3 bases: TGTGCCAGCAGCGTAGTAACGGGTCCTGACACCGGGGAGCTGTTTTTT. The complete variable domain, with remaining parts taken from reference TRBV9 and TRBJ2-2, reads DSGVTQTPKHLITATGQRVTLRCSPRSGDLSVYWYQQSLDQGLQFLIQYYNGEERAKGNILERFSAQQFPDLHSELNLSSLELGDSALYFCASSVVTGPDTGELFFGEGSRLTVL.

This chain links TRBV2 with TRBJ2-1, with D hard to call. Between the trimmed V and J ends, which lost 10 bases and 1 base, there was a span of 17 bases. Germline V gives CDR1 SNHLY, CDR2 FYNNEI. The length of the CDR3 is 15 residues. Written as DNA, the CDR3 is TGTGCCATCCCCCGGGTTTTAAGTTCCTACAATGAGCAGTTCTTC. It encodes CAIPRVLSSYNEQFF.

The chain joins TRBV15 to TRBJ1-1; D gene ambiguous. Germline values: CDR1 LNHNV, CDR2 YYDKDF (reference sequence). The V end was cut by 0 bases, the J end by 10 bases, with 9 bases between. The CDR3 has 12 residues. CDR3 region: CATSRDLGSAFF. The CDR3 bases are TGTGCCACCAGCAGAGATCTGGGCTCAGCTTTCTTT.

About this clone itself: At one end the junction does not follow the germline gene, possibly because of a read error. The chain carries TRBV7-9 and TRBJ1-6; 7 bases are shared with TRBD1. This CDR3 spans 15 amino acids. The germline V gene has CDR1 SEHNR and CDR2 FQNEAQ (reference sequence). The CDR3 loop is CSSSRQGSYNSPLHF. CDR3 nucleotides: TGTTCCAGCAGCCGACAGGGCTCCTATAATTCACCCCTCCACTTT.

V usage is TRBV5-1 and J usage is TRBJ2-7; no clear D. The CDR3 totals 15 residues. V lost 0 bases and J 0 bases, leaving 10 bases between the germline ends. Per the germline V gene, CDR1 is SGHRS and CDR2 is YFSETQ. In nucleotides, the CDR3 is TGCGCCAGCAGCTTGGGAGGTGATCCCTCCTACGAGCAGTACTTC. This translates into CASSLGGDPSYEQYF.

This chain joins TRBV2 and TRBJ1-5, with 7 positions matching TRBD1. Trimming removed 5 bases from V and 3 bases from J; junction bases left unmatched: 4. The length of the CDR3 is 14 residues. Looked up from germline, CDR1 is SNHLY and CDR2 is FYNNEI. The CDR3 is CASSLTGNNQPQHF. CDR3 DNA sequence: TGTGCCAGCAGTTTGACAGGGAACAATCAGCCCCAGCATTTT. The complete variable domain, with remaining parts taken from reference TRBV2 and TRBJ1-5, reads EPEVTQTPSHQVTQMGQEVILRCVPISNHLYFYWYRQILGQKVEFLVSFYNNEISEKSEIFDDQFSVERPDGSNFTLKIRSTKLEDSAMYFCASSLTGNNQPQHFGDGTRLSIL.

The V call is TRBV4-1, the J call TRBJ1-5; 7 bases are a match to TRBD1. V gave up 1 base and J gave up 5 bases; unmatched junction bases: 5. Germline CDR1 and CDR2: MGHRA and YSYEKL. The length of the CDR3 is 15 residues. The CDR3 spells CASSQGDRAYQPQHF. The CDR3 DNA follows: TGCGCCAGCAGCCAAGGAGACAGGGCCTATCAGCCCCAGCATTTT.

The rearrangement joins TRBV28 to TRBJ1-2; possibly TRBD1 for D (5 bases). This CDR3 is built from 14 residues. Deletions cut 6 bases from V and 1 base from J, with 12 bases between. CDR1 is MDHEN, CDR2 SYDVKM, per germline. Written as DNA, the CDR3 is TGTGCCAGCAGGGGGGGGTCTCTTAACTATGGCTACACCTTC. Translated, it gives CASRGGSLNYGYTF.

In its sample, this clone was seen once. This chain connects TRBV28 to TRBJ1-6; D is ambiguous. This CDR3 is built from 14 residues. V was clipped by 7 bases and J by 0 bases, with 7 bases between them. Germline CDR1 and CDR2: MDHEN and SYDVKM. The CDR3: CASTGGSYNSPLHF. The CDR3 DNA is TGTGCCAGCACCGGAGGCTCCTATAATTCACCCCTCCACTTT.

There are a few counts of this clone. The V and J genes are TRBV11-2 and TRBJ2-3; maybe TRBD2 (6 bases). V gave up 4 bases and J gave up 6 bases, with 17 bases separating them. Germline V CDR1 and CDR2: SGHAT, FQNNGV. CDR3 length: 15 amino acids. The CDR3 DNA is TGTGCCAGCAGCTCCGGGACTTCCACTTTGGATACGCAGTATTTT. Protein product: CASSSGTSTLDTQYF.

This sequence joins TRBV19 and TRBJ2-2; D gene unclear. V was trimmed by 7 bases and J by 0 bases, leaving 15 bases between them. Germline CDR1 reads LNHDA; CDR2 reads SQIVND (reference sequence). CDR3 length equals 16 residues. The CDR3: CASTPFEAANTGELFF. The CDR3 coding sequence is TGTGCCAGTACCCCTTTTGAAGCCGCGAACACCGGGGAGCTGTTTTTT. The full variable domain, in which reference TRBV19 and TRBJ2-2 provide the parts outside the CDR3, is DGGITQSPKYLFRKEGQNVTLSCEQNLNHDAMYWYRQDPGQGLRLIYYSQIVNDFQKGDIAEGYSVSREKKESFPLTVTSAQKNPTAFYLCASTPFEAANTGELFFGEGSRLTVL.

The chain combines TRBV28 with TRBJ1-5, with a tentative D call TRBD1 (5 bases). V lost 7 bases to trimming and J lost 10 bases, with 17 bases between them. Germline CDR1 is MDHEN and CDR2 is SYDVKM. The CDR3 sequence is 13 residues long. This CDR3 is CASTSHQGSPQHF. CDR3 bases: TGTGCCAGCACATCTCACCAGGGATCCCCCCAGCATTTT.